The clone carrying this TCR beta chain was detected many times. TCRdb independently ran MiXCR on the 5' RACE reads; one entry per CDR3 protein. The sample lists some 40,000 distinct CDR3 sequences, about 5.2% occurring once. These data originate in a study of early T cells in non-severe SARS-CoV-2 infection. The receptor comes from an adult who was a healthcare worker with PCR-confirmed SARS-CoV-2 infection or an uninfected control (not recorded which). Source: whole blood, taken at baseline.

CDR3 amino acids: CASSRYSGPHTQYF. The CDR3 DNA reads TGTGCCAGTAGTCGCTATTCCGGGCCCCATACGCAGTATTTT. The chain combines TRBV19 with TRBJ2-3; D uncertain. The CDR3 has 14 amino acids. The V gene's germline CDR1 is LNHDA and CDR2 SQIVND (reference sequence). V was trimmed by 5 bases and J by 7 bases, leaving 16 bases between them.